A single TCR beta chain is shown here with its context. This clone's antigen is unknown. The sample holds no much larger clone one base away, and base qualities are not on file. The entry originates in a study of blood T cells in healthy people across ages (dated by TCRdb to between 2015 and 2017). Concerning the study at large: Template switching captured roughly one uniquely barcoded TCR beta cDNA molecule per two T cells in model experiments. Using the same blood draw, the study looked at two additional independent replicas of 1 million unique cDNA reads for two donors, one aged 18 to 30 and the other aged 80 or older. Donors were grouped into four age groups: young (average roughly 15 years), middle-aged (39), aged (around 60) and long-lived (just over 80). Age-related changes in TCR beta repertoire diversity were measured in the study by deep sequencing normalized with unique cDNA molecular identifiers.

Systemically healthy Caucasian individuals from Russia, approximately 39 in total and aged about 6 to 90 years, were included as donors. Ten milliliters of peripheral blood were collected from each donor into EDTA-treated Vacutainer tubes. Ficoll-Paque density-gradient centrifugation was used to isolate PBMCs, with at least 7 million per sample. Total RNA was extracted from PBMCs with Trizol reagent, with at least 6 micrograms obtained per sample. For every donor, an aliquot of PBMCs went through flow cytometry to measure the percentages of naive CD45RAhigh/CD27high T cells. The library relied on 5' RACE. Sequencing took place on an Illumina HiSeq 2500. A second PCR of about 6 to 11 cycles was performed with a sample-barcoded 5' primer and a J-beta primer mix. Each TCR beta cDNA molecule received a unique molecular identifier from a template-switch 5' adaptor carrying 12 random nucleotides. Each sample yielded at least 2.5 million CDR3-containing paired-end reads. The Mint cDNA synthesis kit, primed by a TRBC-specific oligonucleotide, was used to synthesize first-strand cDNA from all RNA. Following uracil-DNA glycosylase treatment, all cDNA underwent a first 18-cycle PCR with the universal primers M1SS and BC2_uni_R. As for the original processing: For normalization, 1 million high-quality reads were randomly selected from each sample, with every read carrying a distinct molecular identifier. Instead of being binned into consensus sequences, reads with shared molecular identifiers were discarded. MiTCR, with a Q25 quality threshold and the strictest error-elimination algorithm, was used for CDR3 identification, clonotype clustering and error correction. Lower-bound total TCR beta diversity was estimated with a nonparametric unseen species model using Euler transformation. TCRdb redid the processing of the public reads, applying fastp at Q25 and MiXCR, and retained in-frame beta chains. A single entry per CDR3 protein holds the most common genes and DNA from its merged rows. The V and J calls and clone size are TCRdb's, not the authors'. This sample comprises about 720,000 distinct CDR3 sequences, approximately 25% of them detected only once. The top ten clonotypes cover approximately 4% of the sample.

Broader findings and caveats from the paper: The long-lived group showed more naive CD4+ T cells, fewer expanded clones and increased TCR diversity than the aged group, suggesting age selection. Donor CMV infection status was unknown, potentially confounding age-related changes in expanded clonotypes. Observed TCR beta diversity per million T cells fell roughly linearly with age, and a significant reduction was already apparent by age around 39. Observed TCR beta diversity correlated strongly with the percentage of naive T cells measured by flow cytometry. Estimates of total diversity from one million sequenced T cells were regarded as lower bounds and underestimates. Conclusive comparison of naive and antigen-experienced compartments was prevented by the profiling of bulk unsorted PBMCs.

The same specimen was also included in a second study, on T cells of mothers and their children. As the second study states: Nine systemically healthy Caucasian individuals served as donors, namely three mothers together with their six children. cDNA synthesis consumed the entire amount of extracted RNA, loaded at 1.5 ug RNA in each 15 ul reaction. Sample barcodes and 2-4 random nucleotides were added via the M1S primer in the second PCR. More than 8 million TCR beta CDR3 reads were obtained from each mother, and some 3.3 million reads were obtained from each child. TCR recombination output is similarly shaped by thymic selection in related and unrelated pairs, with a minor effect exerted by inherited differences. Normalized repertoire overlap was always slightly but never significantly higher in related than unrelated mother-child pairs. No persistent microchimeric T cell clones were detected, at a sensitivity of roughly 93 clones per million clonotypes. To look for features that set related mother-child pairs apart from unrelated individuals, the researchers ran deep NGS to compare the TCR beta repertoires of mothers and children. On average, the children were about 10 +/- 4 years old, while the mothers were about 40 +/- 4 years old. After adapter ligation was performed with NEBNext reagents, the libraries were sequenced on an Illumina HiSeq 2000 with 100+100 nt paired-end reads. To prevent cross-contamination, the mother and child libraries were prepared a month apart and were sequenced in separate runs. For each donor, somewhere between 500,000 and 2,000,000 distinct TCR beta clonotypes were identified. Naive TCR beta clonotypes were estimated from low-frequency clonotypes matched to each donor's FACS-determined naive share, without sorting.

This TCR came from a boy between 10 and 17 years old in good health. Sequencing was performed on blood.

Here the CDR3 is given as CSVMDGASNEQFF. The bases read TGCAGCGTAATGGACGGGGCGAGCAATGAGCAGTTCTTC. This receptor chain uses TRBV29-1 and TRBJ2-1; the D region may be TRBD1 or TRBD2, each matching 5 bases equally. V lost 6 bases and J lost 6 bases; the stretch between them is 15 bases long. Its CDR3 holds 13 amino acids, cysteine through phenylalanine. The DNA shown is the 39-base CDR3, in frame from base 1. CDR1 SQVTM and CDR2 ANQGSEA are derived from the germline V gene.